Detailed here is one T cell receptor beta chain. Antigen unknown. The sample comes from a study of shared clonotypes between healthy human individuals. General observations from the study: In general, naive subsets displayed greater estimated richness than memory subsets did. Clonotype sharing across several donors was observed for around 4.5% of naive CD4 clonotypes.

Sequenced by immunoSEQ multiplex PCR; TCRdb stores in-frame clones only, minus some. Altogether 950,000 to 1,200,000 clones are present, approximately 77% being singletons, with the ten largest covering roughly 0.82%. Donation came from healthy HIV-negative adults that had no recent acute infections or vaccinations. The V gene's germline CDR1 is LNHDA and CDR2 SQIVND (reference sequence). V shed 9 bases and J 2 bases; nucleotides not matched to a gene: 3. This CDR3 spans 13 amino acids. The origin of this receptor is a man younger than 35 in good health. Some clones in this sample may be carry-over from other donors' samples. The V and J genes are TRBV19 and TRBJ2-5, with 10 bases identical to TRBD1. The specimen was memory CD4+ T cells from PBMCs. Subset given: CD45RA-negative fraction. The CDR3 is CASWTGGQETQYF. The CDR3 region has the DNA TGTGCCAGCTGGACAGGGGGACAAGAGACCCAGTACTTC.